This TCR beta chain was documented in a study of T cell repertoires in cytomegalovirus infection. The overall study: Indicated by public TCR beta signatures were CMV infection and matching HLA type.

The CDR3 is 16 residues long. Germline V gene sequence: CDR1 SEHNR, CDR2 FQNEAQ (reference sequence). In TCRdb, the reads were re-called with MiXCR into one record per CDR3 protein. The data hold around 740,000 distinct CDR3 sequences, with about a third observed a single time. For this clonotype: Its antigen is not known. At one end the junction does not follow the germline gene, possibly because of a read error.

Study-level results: Dominating the ex vivo response were TCR beta clonotypes that were CMV-specific and HLA-C-restricted. People with CMV and the relevant HLA were identified by cumulative public TCR beta family frequency.

V and J are TRBV7-9 and TRBJ1-2; a possible D gene is TRBD1 (6 bases). This clonotype originated in a human donor in good health (CMV status not recorded). Some clones in this sample may be carry-over from other donors' samples. The source material was PBMCs. The CDR3, as DNA: TGTGCCAGCAGCCTAGCGGTATCCAGGGGCCGGGATGGCTACACCTTC. The encoded protein is CASSLAVSRGRDGYTF.